This T cell receptor beta chain was documented in a study of cytomegalovirus exposure and HLA in healthy donors. Findings and limits, study-wide: Some TCR beta chains (approximately 180 of them) were listed as cytomegalovirus-associated. Among TCR beta chains of equal frequency, HLA-associated ones were more clonally expanded in a later analysis.

Details on this clone: Its antigen remains unidentified.

Per the germline V gene, CDR1 is SGHRS and CDR2 is YFSETQ. The CDR3 is made up of 13 amino acids. The V and J ends lost 6 bases and 7 bases, in that order; junction bases with no gene match: 9. PCR amplification relied on 60 Vbeta primers (plus 13 Jbeta primers). Profiling relied on immunoSEQ multiplex PCR, and the TCRdb table lists in-frame clones only, not all of them. The specimen's table records tens of thousands of clones. Sequences were obtained from PBMCs. The receptor was isolated from a man younger than 45 in good health and CMV-seropositive. The J gene is TRBJ2-7, the V gene TRBV5-1; 8 nucleotides line up with TRBD2. The chain's CDR3 is CASTPGGAGEQYF. The CDR3 region has the DNA TGCGCCAGCACCCCCGGGGGGGCGGGTGAGCAGTACTTC.